These 27 T cell receptor beta chains were all obtained from the same sample, sequenced in a study of shared clonotypes between healthy human individuals. Sequencing used immunoSEQ multiplex PCR; TCRdb keeps in-frame clones, though not all of them. The sample includes 2 million to 2.5 million clones, approximately 93% of them seen just once. Sequenced sample: naive CD4+ T cells from PBMCs. Subset defined: CD45RA+ positively selected. The source of these receptors is a man aged 18 to 29 in good health. Some clones in this sample may be carry-over from other donors' samples.

This chain links TRBV11-2 with TRBJ2-1, with a possible D match to TRBD2 (6 bases). This CDR3 has 16 amino acids. Trimming took 2 bases from V and 7 from J, leaving 18 bases between them. Germline-derived CDR1 and CDR2 are SGHAT and FQNNGV. CDR3 loop: CASSLRSVAETNEQFF. As DNA, the CDR3 is TGTGCCAGCAGCTTACGTTCGGTAGCGGAGACTAATGAGCAGTTCTTC. The full variable domain, rest sourced from reference TRBV11-2 and TRBJ2-1, is EAGVAQSPRYKIIEKRQSVAFWCNPISGHATLYWYQQILGQGPKLLIQFQNNGVVDDSQLPKDRFSAERLKGVDSTLKIQPAKLEDSAVYLCASSLRSVAETNEQFFGPGTRLTVL.

CDR3 nucleotide sequence: TGTGCCAGCAGTTCCAGCCCTATAGCGGGAAGCACAGATACGCAGTATTTT. Residues: CASSSSPIAGSTDTQYF. The chain carries TRBV7-9 and TRBJ2-3, with 8 bases matching TRBD2. The CDR3 is 17 amino acids. Trimming took 6 bases from V and 0 from J; bases not matched to a gene: 11. Germline-derived CDR1 and CDR2 are SEHNR and FQNEAQ (reference sequence).

On this clone itself: The same CDR3 can be traced to other DNA sequences in this sample. In nucleotides, the CDR3 is TGCAGCGTTGAAGGAGGGAATGAAAAACTGTTTTTT. It specifies CSVEGGNEKLFF. The chain links TRBV29-1 to TRBJ1-4; D remains unclear. The germline CDR1 and CDR2 sequences are SQVTM and ANQGSEA. CDR3 length: 12 amino acids. V lost 1 base and J lost 5, with 5 bases in between.

This chain links TRBV5-5 with TRBJ1-2; no reliable D call. Trimming stripped 1 base from V and 6 bases from J, with 10 bases between. The germline CDR1 and CDR2 sequences are SGHKS and YYEKEE (reference sequence). The CDR3 runs 13 residues. CDR3 protein: CASSLFRWDGYTF. As DNA, the CDR3 is TGTGCCAGCAGCTTGTTTCGGTGGGATGGCTACACCTTC.

This rearrangement joins TRBV6-1 to TRBJ1-2; tentative D call: TRBD1 (5 bases). Germline V gives CDR1 MNHNS, CDR2 SASEGT. CDR3 length: 12 amino acids. V dropped 4 bases and J dropped 7 bases, with 10 bases sitting between them. CDR3 sequence: CASSGGWGGYTF. The CDR3 nucleotides are TGTGCCAGCAGTGGGGGCTGGGGTGGCTACACCTTC.

The V gene is TRBV2, the J gene TRBJ2-7; 9 bases line up with TRBD1. In germline, CDR1 is SNHLY, CDR2 FYNNEI. This CDR3 contains 13 residues. Trimming took 7 bases from V and 3 from J; bases not matched to a gene: 4. This chain's CDR3 is CASTMTGGYEQYF. In DNA, the CDR3 is TGTGCCAGCACTATGACAGGGGGCTACGAGCAGTACTTC.

As to this clone: Other DNA variants within this sample encode the same CDR3. The rearrangement links TRBV19 to TRBJ1-1, with a possible D match to TRBD1 (6 bases). The germline V gene encodes CDR1 LNHDA and CDR2 SQIVND (reference sequence). The ends were cut back, 3 bases at V and 0 bases at J, with 8 bases in the middle. This CDR3 has 14 amino acids. The CDR3 sequence is CASSMTGLNTEAFF. The CDR3 DNA reads as TGTGCCAGTAGTATGACAGGCTTGAACACTGAAGCTTTCTTT. Drawing the rest from reference TRBV19 and TRBJ1-1, the complete variable domain is DGGITQSPKYLFRKEGQNVTLSCEQNLNHDAMYWYRQDPGQGLRLIYYSQIVNDFQKGDIAEGYSVSREKKESFPLTVTSAQKNPTAFYLCASSMTGLNTEAFFGQGTRLTVV.

This clone was picked up one time. The chain combines TRBV21-1 with TRBJ1-2; TRBD1 is taken as the D call from the table, unchecked against the DNA. TRBV21-1 is a pseudogene. This CDR3 has 14 amino acids. CDR3 sequence reads: CASSKAQHHYGYTF. In DNA form, the CDR3 reads TGTGCCAGCAGCAAAGCACAGCACCACTATGGCTACACCTTC.

The chain couples TRBV18 to TRBJ1-2; D is unresolved. Germline values: CDR1 KGHSH, CDR2 LQKENI. This CDR3 region has 14 residues. V gave up 5 bases and J gave up 0 bases, with 10 bases separating them. CDR3 coding DNA: TGTGCCAGCTCATCTCCCCCATCTAACTATGGCTACACCTTC. Its translation is CASSSPPSNYGYTF.

The chain joins TRBV18 to TRBJ1-1; 9 bases agree with TRBD1. The CDR3 covers 12 residues. V was clipped by 6 bases and J by 11 bases; unmatched bases: 7. CDR1 and CDR2 (germline): KGHSH, LQKENI. CDR3 bases: TGTGCCAGCTCCGTCGACAGGGGGTTTGCTTTCTTT. It codes for CASSVDRGFAFF.

The rearrangement joins TRBV5-1 to TRBJ1-4; 8 bases line up with TRBD1. CDR1 is SGHRS and CDR2 is YFSETQ in the germline V gene. CDR3 length: 16 residues. V lost 1 base and J lost 6; bases outside the gene matches: 8. This CDR3 is CASSLWGGQEDEKLFF. CDR3 in DNA: TGCGCCAGCAGCTTGTGGGGGGGACAGGAAGATGAAAAACTGTTTTTT.

The chain links TRBV27 to TRBJ2-2, with D unclear. CDR1 and CDR2 (germline): MNHEY, SMNVEV (reference sequence). CDR3 length equals 13 residues. Trimming removed 6 bases from V and 3 bases from J, with 8 bases in between. The CDR3 region has the DNA TGTGCCAGCAGGCACTACGACACCGGGGAGCTGTTTTTT. Encoded protein: CASRHYDTGELFF.

This clone was seen a few times. V is TRBV15 and J is TRBJ1-1; possible D gene TRBD1, 5 bases. The V end lost 0 bases, the J end lost 7 bases, and 15 bases lay between the germline ends. Germline lookup yields CDR1 LNHNV and CDR2 YYDKDF (reference sequence). This CDR3 is built from 15 residues. This chain's CDR3 is CATSRDRAAGREAFF. The CDR3 DNA follows: TGTGCCACCAGCAGAGATCGAGCGGCAGGGCGTGAAGCTTTCTTT. The full variable domain, rest sourced from reference TRBV15 and TRBJ1-1, is DAMVIQNPRYQVTQFGKPVTLSCSQTLNHNVMYWYQQKSSQAPKLLFHYYDKDFNNEADTPDNFQSRRPNTSFCFLDIRSPGLGDTAMYLCATSRDRAAGREAFFGQGTRLTVV.

As to this clone: Other nucleotide sequences in the sample specify the same CDR3. The V and J genes are TRBV19 and TRBJ2-3; D gene ambiguous. Germline lookup yields CDR1 LNHDA and CDR2 SQIVND (reference sequence). The CDR3 extends over 11 amino acids. V lost 8 bases and J lost 0, with 3 bases in between. The DNA of the CDR3 is TGTGCCAGTCGTAGCACAGATACGCAGTATTTT. This translates into CASRSTDTQYF.

The chain has TRBV5-1 and TRBJ1-3, with D perhaps matching TRBD1 (6 bases). The germline V and J ends were trimmed by 5 bases and 0 bases, with 9 bases remaining between them. Germline loops: CDR1 SGHRS, CDR2 YFSETQ. The CDR3 runs to 14 residues. The DNA for the CDR3 is TGCGCCAGCAGTCCAGGGGCCTCTGGAAACACCATATATTTT. Translated, it gives CASSPGASGNTIYF.

This chain links TRBV27 with TRBJ2-7, with a possible D match to TRBD1 (6 bases). The CDR3 contains 16 residues. The germline gives CDR1 MNHEY, CDR2 SMNVEV (reference sequence). Trimming removed 3 bases from V and 8 bases from J, with 23 bases in between. CDR3 in amino acids: CASSLGARTGPGKQYF. DNA of the CDR3: TGTGCCAGCAGTTTGGGGGCTCGCACAGGACCTGGAAAGCAGTACTTC.

V usage is TRBV7-8 and J usage is TRBJ2-5, with D perhaps matching TRBD1 (5 bases). The V and J ends lost 6 bases and 4 bases respectively, with 12 bases between them. Looked up from germline, CDR1 is SGHVS and CDR2 is FQNEAQ. CDR3 length: 13 amino acids. The CDR3 is CASRWGSSETQYF. The CDR3 DNA follows: TGTGCCAGCAGATGGGGCAGTTCAGAGACCCAGTACTTC.

The V gene is TRBV11-2, the J gene TRBJ2-7, with a weak D call TRBD2 (5 bases). With 4 bases removed from V and 5 bases from J, the gap between germline ends came to 24 bases. From germline, CDR1 is SGHAT and CDR2 FQNNGV. This CDR3 contains 17 residues. The CDR3 loop reads CASSSLLFVGMRNEQYF. In DNA, the CDR3 is TGTGCCAGCAGCTCCCTTTTGTTTGTCGGGATGAGGAACGAGCAGTACTTC.

This clone appeared a few times. The chain combines TRBV9 with TRBJ1-3; D gene ambiguous. The CDR3 runs to 15 residues. V lost 0 bases and J lost 3, with 10 bases in between. Germline loops: CDR1 SGDLS, CDR2 YYNGEE. CDR3 nucleotides: TGTGCCAGCAGCGTAGCCTCGACCGGTGGAAACACCATATATTTT. Protein product: CASSVASTGGNTIYF.

V and J are TRBV4-3 and TRBJ2-1; 8 positions agree with TRBD2. Germline CDR1 reads LGHNA; CDR2 reads YSLEER. J was trimmed by 10 bases and V by 0 bases; bases with no gene match: 2. The CDR3 contains 13 residues. In DNA form, the CDR3 reads TGCGCCAGCAGCCAAGAGGTAGCGGGGGAGCAGTTCTTC. This sequence encodes CASSQEVAGEQFF.

The chain couples TRBV6-5 to TRBJ1-5; a weak D match, TRBD1 (6 bases). V lost 10 bases and J 1 base, leaving 14 bases between the germline ends. The CDR3 is made up of 14 amino acids. Germline V gives CDR1 MNHEY, CDR2 SVGAGI. The CDR3 DNA reads as TGTGCCACACGAAAACAGGGAAGCAATCAGCCCCAGCATTTT. This translates into CATRKQGSNQPQHF.

V usage is TRBV18 and J usage is TRBJ1-1; D remains unclear. Germline CDR1 and CDR2: KGHSH and LQKENI. V was trimmed by 6 bases and J by 1 base, leaving 12 bases between them. CDR3 length: 14 amino acids. This chain's CDR3 is CASSLEMGNTEAFF. CDR3 DNA sequence: TGTGCCAGCTCTCTAGAAATGGGGAACACTGAAGCTTTCTTT.

The chain is built from TRBV25-1 and TRBJ2-5; D is perhaps TRBD1 (8 bases). The V end was cut by 6 bases, the J end by 5 bases, with 19 bases between. The CDR3 is 15 amino acids. Germline V gives CDR1 MGHDK, CDR2 SYGVNS. Here the CDR3 reads CASRQTGGVGETQYF. DNA for the CDR3: TGTGCCAGCAGACAAACAGGGGGGGTCGGGGAGACCCAGTACTTC. Looking up the rest from reference TRBV25-1 and TRBJ2-5 gives the full variable domain: EADIYQTPRYLVIGTGKKITLECSQTMGHDKMYWYQQDPGMELHLIHYSYGVNSTEKGDLSSESTVSRIRTEHFPLTLESARPSHTSQYLCASRQTGGVGETQYFGPGTRLLVL.

CDR3 in amino acids: CASSALPDSLSYTQYF. CDR3 DNA: TGTGCCAGCAGTGCCCTCCCGGACAGCCTCTCTTATACGCAGTATTTT. J is TRBJ2-3 and V is TRBV2, with D possibly being TRBD1 (6 bases). In germline, CDR1 is SNHLY, CDR2 FYNNEI. Trimming pared 4 bases from V and 7 bases from J, leaving 21 bases between. The CDR3 is 16 amino acids. Full variable domain (remainder filled in from reference TRBV2 and TRBJ2-3): EPEVTQTPSHQVTQMGQEVILRCVPISNHLYFYWYRQILGQKVEFLVSFYNNEISEKSEIFDDQFSVERPDGSNFTLKIRSTKLEDSAMYFCASSALPDSLSYTQYFGPGTRLTVL.

The rearrangement uses TRBV5-1 and TRBJ2-1; TRBD2 matches at 10 bases. CDR1 is SGHRS, CDR2 YFSETQ, per germline. There are 13 residues in the CDR3. J was trimmed by 10 bases and V by 1 base; bases with no gene match: 2. The CDR3 loop reads CASSLTSGTEQFF. DNA of the CDR3: TGCGCCAGCAGCTTGACTAGCGGGACCGAGCAGTTCTTC.

The CDR3 here is CASSQREGPDTQYF. CDR3 bases: TGCGCCAGCAGCCAGCGGGAGGGCCCAGATACGCAGTATTTT. The genes are TRBV4-1 and TRBJ2-3, with 9 bases lining up with TRBD2. The CDR3 is 14 amino acids. From germline, CDR1 is MGHRA and CDR2 YSYEKL. The trim removed 3 bases at V and 4 bases at J, leaving 2 bases unmatched.

The chain is built from TRBV7-9 and TRBJ1-2; TRBD1 might be the D (6 bases). CDR3 length equals 14 residues. V was clipped by 6 bases and J by 5 bases, with 16 bases between them. The germline gives CDR1 SEHNR, CDR2 FQNEAQ (reference sequence). CDR3 protein: CASSPGQPTYGYTF. DNA of the CDR3: TGTGCCAGCAGTCCCGGACAGCCAACTTATGGCTACACCTTC.